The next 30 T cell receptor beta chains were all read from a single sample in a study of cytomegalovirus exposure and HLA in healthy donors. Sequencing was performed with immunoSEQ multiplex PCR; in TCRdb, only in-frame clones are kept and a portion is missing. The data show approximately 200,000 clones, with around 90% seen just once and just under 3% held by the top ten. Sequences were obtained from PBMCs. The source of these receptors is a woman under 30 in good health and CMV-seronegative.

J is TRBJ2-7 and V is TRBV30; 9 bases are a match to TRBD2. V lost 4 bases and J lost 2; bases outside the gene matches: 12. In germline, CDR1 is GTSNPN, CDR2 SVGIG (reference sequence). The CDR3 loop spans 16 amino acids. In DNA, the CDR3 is TGTGCCTGGACCCCCCGGTTGGCGGGAGGGACCTACGAGCAGTACTTC. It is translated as CAWTPRLAGGTYEQYF. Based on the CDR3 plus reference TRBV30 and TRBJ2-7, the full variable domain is SQTIHQWPATLVQPVGSPLSLECTVEGTSNPNLYWYRQAAGRGLQLLFYSVGIGQISSEVPQNLSASRPQDRQFILSSKKLLLSDSGFYLCAWTPRLAGGTYEQYFGPGTRLTVT.

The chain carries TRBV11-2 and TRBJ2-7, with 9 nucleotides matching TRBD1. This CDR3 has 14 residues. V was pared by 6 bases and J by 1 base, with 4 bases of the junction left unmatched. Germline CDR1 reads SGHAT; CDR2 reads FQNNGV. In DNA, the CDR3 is TGTGCCAGCAGTGCCGGGACAGGGTCCTACGAGCAGTACTTC. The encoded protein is CASSAGTGSYEQYF.

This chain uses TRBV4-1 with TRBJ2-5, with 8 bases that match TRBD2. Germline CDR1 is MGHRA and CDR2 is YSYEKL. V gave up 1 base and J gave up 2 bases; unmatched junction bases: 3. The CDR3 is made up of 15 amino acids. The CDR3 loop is CASSQAPGGQETQYF. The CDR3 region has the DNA TGCGCCAGCAGCCAAGCCCCGGGAGGGCAAGAGACCCAGTACTTC.

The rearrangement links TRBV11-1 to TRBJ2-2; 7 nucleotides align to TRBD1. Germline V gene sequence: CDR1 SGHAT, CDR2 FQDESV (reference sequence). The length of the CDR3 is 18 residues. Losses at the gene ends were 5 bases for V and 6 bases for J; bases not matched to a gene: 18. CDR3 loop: CASSDTGGGQPYSGELFF. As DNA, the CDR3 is TGTGCCAGCAGCGACACGGGTGGGGGACAGCCCTATTCCGGGGAGCTGTTTTTT.

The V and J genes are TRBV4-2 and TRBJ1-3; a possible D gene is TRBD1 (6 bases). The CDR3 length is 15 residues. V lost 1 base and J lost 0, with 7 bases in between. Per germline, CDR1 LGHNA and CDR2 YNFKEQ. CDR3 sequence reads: CASSQVQGSGNTIYF. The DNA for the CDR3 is TGTGCCAGCAGCCAAGTACAGGGCTCTGGAAACACCATATATTTT.

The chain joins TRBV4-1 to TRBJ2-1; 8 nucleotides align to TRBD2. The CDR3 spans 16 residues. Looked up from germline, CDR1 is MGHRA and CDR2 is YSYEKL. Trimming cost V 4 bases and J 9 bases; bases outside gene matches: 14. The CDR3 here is CASSPIPGLESSEQFF. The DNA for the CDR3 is TGCGCCAGCAGCCCTATCCCGGGACTAGAAAGTAGTGAGCAGTTCTTC.

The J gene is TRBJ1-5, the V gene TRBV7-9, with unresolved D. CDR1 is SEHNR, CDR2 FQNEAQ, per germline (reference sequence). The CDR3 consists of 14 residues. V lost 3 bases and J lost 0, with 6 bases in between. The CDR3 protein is CASSFSDSNQPQHF. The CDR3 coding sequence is TGTGCCAGCAGCTTTTCAGATAGCAATCAGCCCCAGCATTTT.

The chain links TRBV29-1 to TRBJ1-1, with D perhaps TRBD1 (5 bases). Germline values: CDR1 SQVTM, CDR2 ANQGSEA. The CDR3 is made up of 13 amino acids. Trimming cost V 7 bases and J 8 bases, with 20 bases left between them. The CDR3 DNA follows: TGCAGCGCCCAGCAGGGTACCGCCTCGGAAGCTTTCTTT. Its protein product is CSAQQGTASEAFF. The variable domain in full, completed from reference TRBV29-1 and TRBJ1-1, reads SAVISQKPSRDICQRGTSLTIQCQVDSQVTMMFWYRQQPGQSLTLIATANQGSEATYESGFVIDKFPISRPNLTFSTLTVSNMSPEDSSIYLCSAQQGTASEAFFGQGTRLTVV.

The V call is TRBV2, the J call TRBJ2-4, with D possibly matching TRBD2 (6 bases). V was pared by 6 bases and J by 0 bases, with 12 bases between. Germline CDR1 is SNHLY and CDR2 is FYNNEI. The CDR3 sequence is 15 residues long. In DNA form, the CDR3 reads TGTGCCAGCAGCCTTGGGGGACTAGCCAAAAACATTCAGTACTTC. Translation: CASSLGGLAKNIQYF.

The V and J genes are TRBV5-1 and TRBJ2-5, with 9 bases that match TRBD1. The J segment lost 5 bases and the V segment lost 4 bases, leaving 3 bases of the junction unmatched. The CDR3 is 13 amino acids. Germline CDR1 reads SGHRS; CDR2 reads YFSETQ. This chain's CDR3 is CASSGQGRETQYF. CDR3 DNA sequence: TGCGCCAGCAGCGGACAGGGGAGGGAGACCCAGTACTTC.

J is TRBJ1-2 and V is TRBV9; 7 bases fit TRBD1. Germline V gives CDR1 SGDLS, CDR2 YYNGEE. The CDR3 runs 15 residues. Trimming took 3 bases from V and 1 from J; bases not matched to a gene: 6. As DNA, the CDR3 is TGTGCCAGCAGCGACAGGGGCGCCAATAACTATGGCTACACCTTC. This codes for CASSDRGANNYGYTF.

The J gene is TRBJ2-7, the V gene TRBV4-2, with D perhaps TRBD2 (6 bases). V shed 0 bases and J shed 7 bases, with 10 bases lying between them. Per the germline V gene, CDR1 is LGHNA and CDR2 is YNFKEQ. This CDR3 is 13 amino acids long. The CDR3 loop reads CASSQDRGWEQYF. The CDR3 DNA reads TGTGCCAGCAGCCAAGATCGGGGGTGGGAGCAGTACTTC.

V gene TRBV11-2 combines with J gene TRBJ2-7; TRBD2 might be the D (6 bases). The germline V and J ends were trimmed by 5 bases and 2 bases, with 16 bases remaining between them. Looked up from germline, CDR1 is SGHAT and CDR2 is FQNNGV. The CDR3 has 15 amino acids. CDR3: CASSPGPGVPYEQYF. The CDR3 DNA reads TGTGCCAGCAGCCCGGGACCGGGAGTACCCTACGAGCAGTACTTC.

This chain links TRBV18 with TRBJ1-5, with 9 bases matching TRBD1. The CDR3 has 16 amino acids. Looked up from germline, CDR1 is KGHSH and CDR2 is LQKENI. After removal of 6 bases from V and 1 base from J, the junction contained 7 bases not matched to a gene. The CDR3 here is CASSRGQGLSNQPQHF. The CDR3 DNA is TGTGCCAGCTCCCGCGGACAGGGGCTAAGCAATCAGCCCCAGCATTTT.

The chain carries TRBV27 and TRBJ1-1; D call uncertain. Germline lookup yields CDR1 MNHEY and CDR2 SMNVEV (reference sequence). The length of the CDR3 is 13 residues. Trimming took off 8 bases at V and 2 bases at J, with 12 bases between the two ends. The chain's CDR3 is CASRALVNTEAFF. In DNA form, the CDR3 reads TGTGCCAGCCGAGCCCTGGTTAACACTGAAGCTTTCTTT.

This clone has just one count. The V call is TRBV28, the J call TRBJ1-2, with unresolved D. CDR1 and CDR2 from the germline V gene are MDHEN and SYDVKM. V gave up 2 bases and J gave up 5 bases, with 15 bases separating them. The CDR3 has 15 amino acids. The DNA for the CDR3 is TGTGCCAGCAGTTTAATGACGGCGGGAAGTTATGGCTACACCTTC. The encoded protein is CASSLMTAGSYGYTF.

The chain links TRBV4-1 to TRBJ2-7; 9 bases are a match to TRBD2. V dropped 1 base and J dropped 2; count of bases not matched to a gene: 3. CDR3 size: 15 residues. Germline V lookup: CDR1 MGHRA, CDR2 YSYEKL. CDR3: CASSQAASGTYEQYF. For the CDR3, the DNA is TGCGCCAGCAGCCAAGCTGCTAGCGGGACCTACGAGCAGTACTTC.

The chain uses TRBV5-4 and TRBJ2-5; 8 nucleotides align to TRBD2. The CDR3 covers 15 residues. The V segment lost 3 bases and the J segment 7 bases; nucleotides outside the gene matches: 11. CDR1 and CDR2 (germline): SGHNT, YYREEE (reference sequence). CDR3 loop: CASSSPSGSERTQYF. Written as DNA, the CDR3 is TGTGCCAGCAGCTCTCCGAGCGGGAGTGAGCGGACCCAGTACTTC.

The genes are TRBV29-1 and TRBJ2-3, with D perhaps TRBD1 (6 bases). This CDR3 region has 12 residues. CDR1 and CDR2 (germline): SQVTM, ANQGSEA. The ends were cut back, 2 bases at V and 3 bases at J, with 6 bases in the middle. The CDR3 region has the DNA TGCAGCGTTGAACAGGGGACAGATACGCAGTATTTT. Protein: CSVEQGTDTQYF.

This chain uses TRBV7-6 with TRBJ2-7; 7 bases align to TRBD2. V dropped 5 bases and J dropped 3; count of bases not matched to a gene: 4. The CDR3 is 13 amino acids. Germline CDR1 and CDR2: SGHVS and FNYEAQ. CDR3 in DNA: TGTGCCAGCAGCCACCTAGCGGACTACGAGCAGTACTTC. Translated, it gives CASSHLADYEQYF. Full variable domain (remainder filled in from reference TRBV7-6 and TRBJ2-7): GAGVSQSPRYKVTKRGQDVALRCDPISGHVSLYWYRQALGQGPEFLTYFNYEAQQDKSGLPNDRFSAERPEGSISTLTIQRTEQRDSAMYRCASSHLADYEQYFGPGTRLTVT.

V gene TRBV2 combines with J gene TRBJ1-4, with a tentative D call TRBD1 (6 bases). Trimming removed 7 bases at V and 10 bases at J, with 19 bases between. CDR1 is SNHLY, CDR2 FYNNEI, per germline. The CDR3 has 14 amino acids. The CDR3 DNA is TGTGCCAGCAAGCGTTTACAGGGTGTCGGAAAACTGTTTTTT. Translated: CASKRLQGVGKLFF. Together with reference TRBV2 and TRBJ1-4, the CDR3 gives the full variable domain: EPEVTQTPSHQVTQMGQEVILRCVPISNHLYFYWYRQILGQKVEFLVSFYNNEISEKSEIFDDQFSVERPDGSNFTLKIRSTKLEDSAMYFCASKRLQGVGKLFFGSGTQLSVL.

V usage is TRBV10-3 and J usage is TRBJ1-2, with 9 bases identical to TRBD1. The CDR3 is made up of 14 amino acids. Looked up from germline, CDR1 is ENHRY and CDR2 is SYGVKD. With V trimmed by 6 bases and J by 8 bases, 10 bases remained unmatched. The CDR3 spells CAISETGGGIGYTF. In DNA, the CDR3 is TGTGCCATCAGCGAGACAGGGGGAGGGATAGGCTACACCTTC.

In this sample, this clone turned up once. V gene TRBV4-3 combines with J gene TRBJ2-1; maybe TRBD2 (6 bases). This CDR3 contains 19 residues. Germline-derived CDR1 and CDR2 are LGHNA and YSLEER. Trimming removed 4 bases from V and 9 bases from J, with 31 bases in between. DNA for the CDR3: TGCGCCAGCAGCCGACTGCGATCGTTTACGGAGGGAGGCATCGGTGAGCAGTTCTTC. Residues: CASSRLRSFTEGGIGEQFF.

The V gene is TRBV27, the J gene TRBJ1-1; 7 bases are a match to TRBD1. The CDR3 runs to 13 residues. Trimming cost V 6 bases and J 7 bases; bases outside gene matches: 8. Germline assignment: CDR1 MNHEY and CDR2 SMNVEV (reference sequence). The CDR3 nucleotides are TGTGCCAGCAGGAGACAGGGAGACCGTGAAGCTTTCTTT. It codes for CASRRQGDREAFF.

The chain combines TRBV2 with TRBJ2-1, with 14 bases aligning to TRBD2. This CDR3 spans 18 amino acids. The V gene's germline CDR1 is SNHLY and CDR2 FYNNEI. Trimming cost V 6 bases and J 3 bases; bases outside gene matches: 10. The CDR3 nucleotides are TGTGCCAGCAGGAGGGGACTAGCGGGAGAAAATATCTACAATGAGCAGTTCTTC. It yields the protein CASRRGLAGENIYNEQFF.

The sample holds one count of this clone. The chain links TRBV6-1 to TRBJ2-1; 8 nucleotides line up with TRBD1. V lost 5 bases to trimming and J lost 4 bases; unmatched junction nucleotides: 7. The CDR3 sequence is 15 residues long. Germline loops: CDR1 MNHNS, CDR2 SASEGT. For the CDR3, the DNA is TGTGCCAGCAGTAGACACGGGACAGGATACAATGAGCAGTTCTTC. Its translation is CASSRHGTGYNEQFF.

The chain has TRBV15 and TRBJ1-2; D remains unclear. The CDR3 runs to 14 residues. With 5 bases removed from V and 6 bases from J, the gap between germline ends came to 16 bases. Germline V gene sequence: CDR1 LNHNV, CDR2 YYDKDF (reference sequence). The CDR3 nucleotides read TGTGCCACCAGCCTCCTGCAGAGCGGCAATGGCTACACCTTC. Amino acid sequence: CATSLLQSGNGYTF.

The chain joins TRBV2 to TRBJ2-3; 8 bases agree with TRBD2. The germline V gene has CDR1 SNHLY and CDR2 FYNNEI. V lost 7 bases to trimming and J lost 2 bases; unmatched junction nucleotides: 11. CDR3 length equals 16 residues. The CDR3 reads CASTRSPGLVTDTQYF. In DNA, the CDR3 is TGTGCCAGCACTAGATCCCCGGGACTAGTCACAGATACGCAGTATTTT. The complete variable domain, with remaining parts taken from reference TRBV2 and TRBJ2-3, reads EPEVTQTPSHQVTQMGQEVILRCVPISNHLYFYWYRQILGQKVEFLVSFYNNEISEKSEIFDDQFSVERPDGSNFTLKIRSTKLEDSAMYFCASTRSPGLVTDTQYFGPGTRLTVL.

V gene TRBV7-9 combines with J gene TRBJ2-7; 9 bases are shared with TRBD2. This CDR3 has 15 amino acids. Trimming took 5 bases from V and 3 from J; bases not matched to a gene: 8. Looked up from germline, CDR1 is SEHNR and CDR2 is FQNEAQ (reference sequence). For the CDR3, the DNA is TGTGCCAGCAGCGCGGGACTAGCCGACAACTACGAGCAGTACTTC. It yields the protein CASSAGLADNYEQYF.

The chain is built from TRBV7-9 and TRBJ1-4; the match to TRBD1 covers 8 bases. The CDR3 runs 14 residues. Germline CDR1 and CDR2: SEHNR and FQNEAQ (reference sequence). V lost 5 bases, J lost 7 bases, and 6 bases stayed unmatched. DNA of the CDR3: TGTGCCAGCAGCCCTAGGACAGGGTTTGAAAAACTGTTTTTT. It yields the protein CASSPRTGFEKLFF. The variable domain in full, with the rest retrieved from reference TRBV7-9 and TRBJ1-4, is DTGVSQNPRHKITKRGQNVTFRCDPISEHNRLYWYRQTLGQGPEFLTYFQNEAQLEKSRLLSDRFSAERPKGSFSTLEIQRTEQGDSAMYLCASSPRTGFEKLFFGSGTQLSVL.